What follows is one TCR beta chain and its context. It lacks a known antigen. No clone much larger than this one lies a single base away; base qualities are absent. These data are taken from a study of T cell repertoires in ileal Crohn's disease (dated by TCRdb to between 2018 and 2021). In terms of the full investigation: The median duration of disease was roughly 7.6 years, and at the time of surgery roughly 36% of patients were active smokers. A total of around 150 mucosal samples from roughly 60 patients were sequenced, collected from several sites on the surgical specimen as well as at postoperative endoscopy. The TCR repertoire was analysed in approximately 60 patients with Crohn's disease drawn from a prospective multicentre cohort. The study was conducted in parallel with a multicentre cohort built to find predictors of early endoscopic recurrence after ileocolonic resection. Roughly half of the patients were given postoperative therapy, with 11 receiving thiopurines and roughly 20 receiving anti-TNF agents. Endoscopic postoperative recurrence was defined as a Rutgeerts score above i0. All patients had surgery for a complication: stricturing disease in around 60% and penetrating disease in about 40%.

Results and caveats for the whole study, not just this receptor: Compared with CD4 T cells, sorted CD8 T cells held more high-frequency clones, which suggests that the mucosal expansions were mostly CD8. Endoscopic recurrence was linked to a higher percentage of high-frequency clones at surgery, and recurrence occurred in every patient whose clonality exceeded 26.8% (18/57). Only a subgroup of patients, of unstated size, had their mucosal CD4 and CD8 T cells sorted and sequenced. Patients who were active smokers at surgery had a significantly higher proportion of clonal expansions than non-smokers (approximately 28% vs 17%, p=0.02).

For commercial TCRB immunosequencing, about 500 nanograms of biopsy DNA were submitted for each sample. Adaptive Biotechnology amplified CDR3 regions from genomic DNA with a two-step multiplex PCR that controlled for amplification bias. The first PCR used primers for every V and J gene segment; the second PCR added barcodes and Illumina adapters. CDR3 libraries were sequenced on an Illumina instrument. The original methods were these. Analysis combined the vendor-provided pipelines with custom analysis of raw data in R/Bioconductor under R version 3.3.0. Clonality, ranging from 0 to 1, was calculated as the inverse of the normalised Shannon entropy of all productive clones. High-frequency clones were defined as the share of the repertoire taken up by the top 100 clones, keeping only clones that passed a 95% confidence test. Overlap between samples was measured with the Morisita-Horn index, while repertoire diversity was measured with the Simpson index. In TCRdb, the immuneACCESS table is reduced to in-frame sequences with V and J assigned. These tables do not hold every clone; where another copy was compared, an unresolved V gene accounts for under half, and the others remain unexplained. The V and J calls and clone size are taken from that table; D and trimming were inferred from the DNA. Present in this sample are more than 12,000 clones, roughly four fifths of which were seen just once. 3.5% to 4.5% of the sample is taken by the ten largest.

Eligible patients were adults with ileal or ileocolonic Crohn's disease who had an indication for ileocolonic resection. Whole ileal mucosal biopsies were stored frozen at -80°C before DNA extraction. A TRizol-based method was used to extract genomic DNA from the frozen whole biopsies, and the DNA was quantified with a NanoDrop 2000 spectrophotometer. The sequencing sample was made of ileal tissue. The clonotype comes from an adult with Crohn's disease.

At the DNA level, the sequence is TGTGCCAGCAGCTTAGCAGGGGGCGGCAATCAGCCCCAGCATTTT. Its translation reads: CASSLAGGGNQPQHF. The rearrangement joined TRBV7-9 to TRBJ1-5, with TRBD1 identical over 7 junction bases. The CDR3 sequence holds 15 residues, the cysteine and phenylalanine included. CDR3 DNA only is kept here, 45 bases in frame from base 1. Trimming accounts for 0 bases at V and 2 bases at J, while the number of junction bases matched to no gene is 1. From a lookup of the germline V gene (reference sequence), CDR1 and CDR2 are SEHNR and FQNEAQ.